This is a list of T cell receptor beta chains from one sample in a study of blood T cells in healthy people across ages. TCRdb independently ran MiXCR on the 5' RACE reads; one entry per CDR3 protein. The sample lists 1.5 million to 2 million distinct CDR3 sequences; approximately 30% were seen once. Material: blood. Receptors were obtained from a woman in her 30s in good health. The CDR3 runs from the conserved cysteine through the conserved F or W. D genes are given only for firm matches. Size is stated for part of the rows, as once, few or many counts, or as a class when the clone is expanded.

>TRBV25-1|TRBJ2-1|.|.
CASSWAVSSYNEQFF
TGTGCCAGCAGTTGGGCGGTCAGCTCCTACAATGAGCAGTTCTTC
>TRBV29-1|TRBJ2-1|TRBD2|many
CSVVRAGGFSYNEQFF
TGCAGCGTTGTCCGGGCGGGGGGGTTCTCGTACAATGAGCAGTTCTTC
>TRBV28|TRBJ1-5|TRBD1|.
CASSLYPTGDSNQPQHF
TGTGCCAGCAGTTTATACCCTACAGGGGATAGCAATCAGCCCCAGCATTTT
>TRBV7-8|TRBJ1-3|.|few
CASSFYRDNTIYF
TGTGCCAGCAGCTTTTACAGGGATAACACCATATATTTT
>TRBV20-1|TRBJ2-4|.|many
CSAEPGSKNIQYF
TGCAGTGCTGAACCGGGATCCAAAAACATTCAGTACTTC
>TRBV3-1|TRBJ1-2|.|.
CASSQNRVEGYTF
TGTGCCAGCAGCCAGAACAGGGTTGAAGGCTACACCTTC
>TRBV20-1|TRBJ2-7|TRBD1|many
CSAQTTGYSYEQYF
TGCAGTGCTCAGACGACAGGGTACTCCTACGAGCAGTACTTC
>TRBV11-1|TRBJ1-2|.|.
CASNSTLDYGYTF
TGTGCCAGCAACTCCACGCTAGACTATGGCTACACCTTC
>TRBV9|TRBJ2-7|TRBD1|once
CASSNTGDSLPPCEQYF
TGTGCCAGCAGTAACACAGGGGACAGCCTCCCCCCCTGCGAGCAGTACTTC
>TRBV29-1|TRBJ1-1|TRBD1|.
CSVFGTGNTEAFF
TGCAGCGTTTTCGGGACAGGAAACACTGAAGCTTTCTTT
>TRBV20-1|TRBJ1-2|.|.
CSARDVGTSYGYTF
TGCAGTGCTAGAGACGTGGGGACCTCCTATGGCTACACCTTC
>TRBV6-1|TRBJ2-1|.|few
CASQTSSSYNEQFF
TGTGCCAGTCAGACATCTAGCTCCTACAATGAGCAGTTCTTC
>TRBV2|TRBJ1-6|.|.
CASTGGILIHPLHF
TGTGCCAGCACCGGTGGCATTTTAATTCACCCCCTCCACTTT
>TRBV7-3|TRBJ2-1|.|few
CASSDRVTFNEQFF
TGTGCCAGCAGCGACCGGGTCACGTTCAATGAGCAGTTCTTC
>TRBV2|TRBJ2-7|.|.
CASTHTQQAYEQYF
TGTGCCAGCACCCATACCCAGCAGGCCTACGAGCAGTACTTC
>TRBV6-1|TRBJ1-2|TRBD1|.
CASVWDRGSPNYGYTF
TGTGCCAGCGTCTGGGACAGGGGTTCCCCTAACTATGGCTACACCTTC